These 6 T cell receptor beta chains share one sample of origin, sequenced in a study of blood T cell repertoires in COVID-19. Clones were read by immunoSEQ multiplex PCR, and TCRdb kept only the in-frame ones, dropping some. This table has over 90,000 clones, around 87% appearing once. Sequencing was done on a sample of peripheral blood. All receptors come from a human donor in a cohort sampled during active COVID-19.

The chain uses TRBV21-1 and TRBJ1-5; TRBD1 is taken as the D call from the table, unchecked against the DNA. TRBV21-1 is assigned pseudogene status. The CDR3 consists of 17 residues. CDR3 in amino acids: CASSKLRQGYCNQPQHF. Here the CDR3 DNA reads TGTGCCAGCAGCAAACTTCGGCAGGGCTATTGCAATCAGCCCCAGCATTTT.

The V gene is TRBV5-4, the J gene TRBJ1-1; TRBD1 might be the D (5 bases). CDR1 is SGHNT and CDR2 is YYREEE in the germline V gene (reference sequence). V lost 4 bases, J lost 0 bases, and 19 bases lay in between. There are 17 residues in the CDR3. CDR3 coding DNA: TGTGCCAGCAGCCCTCGGGGGTCTGGCAGCTTGAACACTGAAGCTTTCTTT. It specifies CASSPRGSGSLNTEAFF.

CDR3 nucleotide sequence: TGCGCCAGCAGCTTTGTGGTGTCTCCCCAGGTGAATGAGCAGTTCTTC. Translation: CASSFVVSPQVNEQFF. The chain couples TRBV5-1 to TRBJ2-1; no reliable D call. CDR3 length: 16 amino acids. Germline loops: CDR1 SGHRS, CDR2 YFSETQ. Between the trimmed V and J ends, which lost 2 bases and 7 bases, there was a span of 19 bases.

The chain recombines TRBV28 with TRBJ1-1; perhaps TRBD1 as D (6 bases). V gave up 8 bases and J gave up 3 bases, with 19 bases separating them. Germline loops: CDR1 MDHEN, CDR2 SYDVKM. There are 15 residues in the CDR3. CDR3 nucleotides: TGTGCCAGCCGAACCACAGGTGGGGGCCACACTGAAGCTTTCTTT. Translation gives CASRTTGGGHTEAFF. The whole variable domain, remainder taken from reference TRBV28 and TRBJ1-1, is DVKVTQSSRYLVKRTGEKVFLECVQDMDHENMFWYRQDPGLGLRLIYFSYDVKMKEKGDIPEGYSVSREKKERFSLILESASTNQTSMYLCASRTTGGGHTEAFFGQGTRLTVV.

This clone is classed as large. The V gene is TRBV7-3, the J gene TRBJ2-5; TRBD2 agrees at 11 bases. The CDR3 has 15 amino acids. Germline trimming cut 5 bases from V and 5 bases from J; bases unmatched to any gene: 7. Germline V gene sequence: CDR1 SGHTA, CDR2 FQGTGA. The CDR3: CASSDSGRAGETQYF. The CDR3 DNA reads as TGTGCCAGCAGCGATAGCGGGAGGGCCGGGGAGACCCAGTACTTC.

The chain joins TRBV5-6 to TRBJ2-3; D perhaps matches TRBD2 (6 bases). Germline-derived CDR1 and CDR2 are SGHDT and YYEEEE. The CDR3 sequence is 16 residues long. V was shortened by 3 bases and J by 4 bases, with 18 bases between the two germline ends. The CDR3 DNA follows: TGTGCCAGCAGCTCCCGTACCGGGAGAGTCCCAGATACGCAGTATTTT. Amino acids: CASSSRTGRVPDTQYF.